The 20 T cell receptor beta chains in this list originate from one sample, sequenced in a study of cytomegalovirus exposure and HLA in healthy donors (TCRdb year 2017). Library construction relied on the immunoSEQ multiplex PCR assay. For the multiplex PCR, a mixture combining 60 forward primers for TCR Vbeta segments and 13 reverse primers for TCR Jbeta segments was used. The table was pulled from immuneACCESS by TCRdb, which kept in-frame rearrangements only. Such tables lose some clones; where checked, under half of the loss comes from unresolved V genes, and the rest has no known cause. The sample profile shows 100,000 to 150,000 clones; approximately 82% of them were found once. About 2.5% of the sample lies in the top ten. The specimen sequenced was PBMCs. All receptors derive from a boy aged 2 to 9 in good health and CMV-seronegative.

This clone showed up just once. V is TRBV5-1 and J is TRBJ2-3; D ambiguous. Trimming took off 4 bases at V and 0 bases at J, with 9 bases between the two ends. The CDR3 has 14 amino acids. In germline, CDR1 is SGHRS, CDR2 YFSETQ. The CDR3 nucleotides are TGCGCCAGCAGCCATGAGACTAGCACAGATACGCAGTATTTT. It encodes CASSHETSTDTQYF.

The chain couples TRBV9 to TRBJ2-3; TRBD1 agrees at 8 bases. CDR3 length: 15 residues. Per the germline V gene, CDR1 is SGDLS and CDR2 is YYNGEE. Trimming removed 2 bases from V and 3 bases from J; junction bases left unmatched: 5. The CDR3 protein is CASSVQGAETDTQYF. Written as DNA, the CDR3 is TGTGCCAGCAGCGTGCAGGGGGCAGAAACAGATACGCAGTATTTT.

The J gene is TRBJ2-7, the V gene TRBV19; 7 bases are a match to TRBD1. The CDR3 extends over 12 amino acids. With V trimmed by 10 bases and J by 6 bases, 9 bases remained unmatched. Germline V gene data show CDR1 as LNHDA and CDR2 as SQIVND (reference sequence). The CDR3 is CATRGQPGEQYV. DNA for the CDR3: TGTGCCACTAGGGGACAGCCAGGCGAGCAGTACGTC.

The rearrangement joins TRBV10-1 to TRBJ1-1; a weak D match, TRBD1 (6 bases). The CDR3 totals 13 residues. Per germline, CDR1 WNHNN and CDR2 SYGVQD (reference sequence). V was trimmed by 3 bases and J by 3 bases, leaving 8 bases between them. The CDR3: CASSETGYTEAFF. CDR3 bases: TGCGCCAGCAGTGAAACAGGGTACACTGAAGCTTTCTTT.

This chain uses TRBV4-3 with TRBJ2-1; TRBD2 matches at 8 bases. Germline CDR1 and CDR2: LGHNA and YSLEER. The V and J ends lost 0 bases and 8 bases, in that order; junction bases with no gene match: 27. The CDR3 totals 22 residues. The DNA of the CDR3 is TGCGCCAGCAGCCAAGATCTGTACGACGGGGGGGTCAGGGACCCAGTTTTCGATGAGCAGTTCTTC. This gives the protein CASSQDLYDGGVRDPVFDEQFF.

The genes are TRBV28 and TRBJ2-1; 8 bases line up with TRBD1. Germline CDR1 and CDR2: MDHEN and SYDVKM. Trimming took 5 bases from V and 7 from J; bases not matched to a gene: 7. The CDR3 has 14 amino acids. The CDR3 is CASSPGGEYNEQFF. The CDR3 nucleotides are TGTGCCAGCAGTCCAGGGGGCGAATATAATGAGCAGTTCTTC.

The chain recombines TRBV6-6 with TRBJ2-5, with 11 bases lining up with TRBD1. V was clipped by 5 bases and J by 3 bases; unmatched bases: 8. This CDR3 contains 16 residues. Per germline, CDR1 MNHNY and CDR2 SVGAGI (reference sequence). As DNA, the CDR3 is TGTGCCAGCAGTGGCGGGACAGGGGGAGCGAAAGAGACCCAGTACTTC. As protein: CASSGGTGGAKETQYF.

The chain couples TRBV7-9 to TRBJ2-7; 7 nucleotides align to TRBD1. The CDR3 totals 14 residues. Germline V gives CDR1 SEHNR, CDR2 FQNEAQ (reference sequence). DNA of the CDR3: TGTTCCAGCAGCTCGGGGACAGACTCCTACGAGCAGTACGTC. Its protein is CSSSSGTDSYEQYV.

This clone has only a few counts. The rearrangement links TRBV5-3 to TRBJ1-1; D remains unclear. TRBV5-3 counts as an open reading frame of uncertain function. The V and J ends lost 4 bases and 4 bases respectively, with 20 bases between them. The CDR3 sequence is 16 residues long. The CDR3 sequence is CARSPPQRSFRTEAFF. The CDR3 DNA follows: TGTGCCAGAAGCCCGCCACAGCGGAGCTTCCGCACTGAAGCTTTCTTT.

The chain joins TRBV20-1 to TRBJ2-3; 7 bases agree with TRBD2. Trimming took 5 bases from V and 12 from J; bases not matched to a gene: 5. The germline V gene has CDR1 DFQATT and CDR2 SNEGSKA (reference sequence). The CDR3 extends over 10 amino acids. CDR3 DNA sequence: TGCAGTGCTTGGACTAGGGCTCAGTATTTT. Translating it yields CSAWTRAQYF.

The chain has TRBV19 and TRBJ2-1; 9 bases are a match to TRBD2. Germline assignment: CDR1 LNHDA and CDR2 SQIVND (reference sequence). V dropped 7 bases and J dropped 4; count of bases not matched to a gene: 8. The CDR3 extends over 15 amino acids. This CDR3 reads CASTPLAGFYNEQFF. CDR3 nucleotides: TGTGCCAGTACCCCCCTAGCGGGGTTTTACAATGAGCAGTTCTTC.

Turning to this clone: One end of the junction does not line up with germline, which may come from a read error. J is TRBJ2-2 and V is TRBV7-9; tentative D call: TRBD1 (6 bases). Germline V gene lookup returns CDR1 SEHNR and CDR2 FQNEAQ (reference sequence). The CDR3 totals 14 residues. CDR3 region: CSSSLGAGAGELFF. The DNA of the CDR3 is TGTTCCAGCAGCTTAGGTGCAGGGGCCGGGGAGCTGTTTTTT.

This clone came up once. The chain uses TRBV4-3 and TRBJ2-6; D gene ambiguous. Germline lookup yields CDR1 LGHNA and CDR2 YSLEER. The CDR3 spans 16 residues. Trimming shortened V by 0 bases and J by 4 bases, and 10 bases separated the two germline ends. The CDR3 spells CASSQEVSSGANVLTF. The CDR3 region has the DNA TGCGCCAGCAGCCAAGAAGTGAGTTCCGGGGCCAACGTCCTGACTTTC.

This clone was recorded only once. The CDR3 DNA reads as TGTGCCGCGGAGGATCTGCGGAATGAAGCTTTCTTT. It encodes CAAEDLRNEAFF. The chain uses TRBV2 and TRBJ1-1; no definite D call. The CDR3 is 12 residues long. Trimming left V 11 bases short and J 7 bases short, with 17 bases between. Per germline, CDR1 SNHLY and CDR2 FYNNEI.

This rearrangement joins TRBV11-2 to TRBJ1-2; 7 nucleotides align to TRBD1. Per the germline V gene, CDR1 is SGHAT and CDR2 is FQNNGV. The CDR3 runs to 14 residues. V shed 5 bases, J shed 8 bases, and the junction held 11 bases outside the gene matches. The CDR3: CASSPTGIPRGYTF. CDR3 coding DNA: TGTGCCAGCAGCCCGACAGGGATCCCTCGGGGCTACACCTTC.

This chain links TRBV27 with TRBJ2-7; 11 nucleotides align to TRBD1. With 7 bases clipped from V and 6 bases from J, the junction kept 8 bases outside the gene matches. CDR1 MNHEY and CDR2 SMNVEV come from the germline V gene (reference sequence). The CDR3 spans 14 residues. The CDR3 loop is CASTSGTGGSEQYF. For the CDR3, the DNA is TGTGCCAGCACCTCCGGGACAGGGGGTTCCGAGCAGTACTTC.

This rearrangement joins TRBV6-5 to TRBJ1-2, with D possibly TRBD1 on 6 matching bases. The CDR3 is 16 amino acids. The germline V and J ends were trimmed by 2 bases and 3 bases, with 16 bases remaining between them. Germline CDR1 is MNHEY and CDR2 is SVGAGI. CDR3 coding DNA: TGTGCCAGCAGTTACATCCGGGGAGGGGGTCACTATGGCTACACCTTC. It yields the protein CASSYIRGGGHYGYTF.

The chain has TRBV7-9 and TRBJ2-5; tentative D call: TRBD1 (5 bases). Germline CDR1 SEHNR, CDR2 FQNEAQ (reference sequence). This CDR3 has 19 amino acids. V gave up 1 base and J gave up 1 base, with 22 bases separating them. The CDR3 spells CASSLGLGVQGRGQETQYF. The CDR3 bases are TGTGCCAGCAGCTTAGGTCTCGGCGTTCAGGGCCGAGGCCAAGAGACCCAGTACTTC.

About this clone: Other DNA sequences in the sample encode the same CDR3. The J gene is TRBJ2-3, the V gene TRBV4-1, with 16 bases that match TRBD2. Germline V CDR1 and CDR2: MGHRA, YSYEKL. The ends lost 3 bases at V and 5 bases at J; junction bases unmatched: 11. The CDR3 is made up of 19 amino acids. This chain's CDR3 is CASSHPPQGTSGGVDTQYF. CDR3 DNA sequence: TGCGCCAGCAGCCACCCTCCTCAAGGGACTAGCGGGGGGGTAGATACGCAGTATTTT.

The rearrangement links TRBV29-1 to TRBJ1-1; 7 nucleotides align to TRBD1. From germline, CDR1 is SQVTM and CDR2 ANQGSEA. Trimming cost V 3 bases and J 5 bases; bases outside gene matches: 6. The length of the CDR3 is 13 residues. The CDR3 bases are TGCAGCGTTGACCAGGGGGAGATAACTGAAGCTTTCTTT. Its translation is CSVDQGEITEAFF.